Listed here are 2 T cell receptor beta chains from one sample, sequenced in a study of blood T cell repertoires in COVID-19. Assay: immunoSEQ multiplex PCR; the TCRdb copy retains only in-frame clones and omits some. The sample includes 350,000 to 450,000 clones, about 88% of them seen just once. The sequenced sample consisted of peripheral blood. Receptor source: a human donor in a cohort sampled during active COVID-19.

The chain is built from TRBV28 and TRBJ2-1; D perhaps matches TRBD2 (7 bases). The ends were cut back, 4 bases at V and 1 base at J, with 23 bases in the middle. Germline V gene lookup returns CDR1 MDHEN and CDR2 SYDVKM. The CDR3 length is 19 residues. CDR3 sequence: CASSSLGGGSGSSYNEQFF. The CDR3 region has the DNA TGTGCCAGCAGTTCCCTAGGGGGGGGTAGCGGATCATCCTACAATGAGCAGTTCTTC.

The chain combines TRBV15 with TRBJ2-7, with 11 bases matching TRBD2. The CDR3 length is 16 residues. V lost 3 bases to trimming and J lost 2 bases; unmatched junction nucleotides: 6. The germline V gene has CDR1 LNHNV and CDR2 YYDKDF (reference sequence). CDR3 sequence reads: CATSRELAGGTYEQYF. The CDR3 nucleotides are TGTGCCACCAGCAGGGAGCTAGCGGGGGGTACCTACGAGCAGTACTTC.